This T cell receptor (beta chain) originates from a study of OX40 agonist ivuxolimab in advanced cancers. Here immunoSEQ multiplex PCR was the method, and the copy in TCRdb shows in-frame clones only, minus some. Counted here are about 39,000 clones, around nine tenths occurring once; the ten biggest clones make up less than 25%. This CDR3 is built from 17 residues. Trimming shortened V by 7 bases and J by 0 bases, and 21 bases separated the two germline ends. The germline CDR1 and CDR2 sequences are LNHDA and SQIVND (reference sequence). The chain recombines TRBV19 with TRBJ1-1, with D perhaps TRBD1 (5 bases). The sequencing here drew on CD4+ or CD8+ T cells sorted from blood, taken in a trial of the OX40 agonist ivuxolimab. The source of this sequence is an adult with an advanced solid tumor such as melanoma, head and neck, liver or kidney cancer. The CDR3 DNA sequence: TGTGCCAGTATTCCCGTTGGGGAGGGGAGATTGAACACTGAAGCTTTCTTT. Translation gives CASIPVGEGRLNTEAFF.